These 18 T cell receptor beta chains originate from one sample sequenced in a study of blood T cell repertoires in COVID-19. Only in-frame clones appear in the TCRdb table, and some are missing; sequencing was by immunoSEQ multiplex PCR. Among some 120,000 clones listed, around 87% were seen once. The sequenced material came from peripheral blood. The receptors stem from a man between 45 and 60 years old with acute or convalescent COVID-19.

The gene calls are TRBV6-2 or TRBV6-3 and TRBJ1-1, with D maybe TRBD1 (6 bases). Germline-derived CDR1 and CDR2 are MNHEY and SVGEGT. This CDR3 is 13 amino acids long. V was shortened by 5 bases and J by 4 bases, with 11 bases between the two germline ends. CDR3 DNA: TGTGCCAGCAGTGACACAGGGTCCACTGAAGCTTTCTTT. As protein: CASSDTGSTEAFF.

This rearrangement joins TRBV27 to TRBJ2-7; 9 nucleotides align to TRBD1. The CDR3 is 16 residues long. Germline V gives CDR1 MNHEY, CDR2 SMNVEV (reference sequence). Trimming at V came to 4 bases and at J to 3 bases, leaving 10 bases not matched to a gene. DNA of the CDR3: TGTGCCAGCAGTTCCCCGACCGGGACAGGGCACTACGAGCAGTACTTC. Its protein product is CASSSPTGTGHYEQYF.

CDR3 loop: CAISESGLAGNSRNEQYF. CDR3 DNA sequence: TGTGCCATCAGTGAGTCAGGGCTAGCGGGGAATAGCAGGAACGAGCAGTACTTC. This chain connects TRBV10-3 to TRBJ2-7, with TRBD2 matching 9 bases. The J segment lost 5 bases and the V segment lost 0 bases, leaving 14 bases of the junction unmatched. CDR1 and CDR2 from the germline V gene are ENHRY and SYGVKD. CDR3 length: 18 amino acids.

Points on this clone: The same CDR3 can be traced to other DNA sequences in this sample. The chain employs TRBV12-3 or TRBV12-4 and TRBJ2-7; no clear D gene. Deletions cut 5 bases from V and 3 bases from J, with 5 bases between. This CDR3 spans 11 amino acids. CDR3 nucleotides: TGTGCCAGCAGTCGAGGCTACGAGCAGTACTTC. It yields the protein CASSRGYEQYF.

This clone was observed a few times. J is TRBJ1-2 and V is TRBV4-3; D not resolved. The CDR3 runs 15 residues. CDR1 is LGHNA and CDR2 is YSLEER in the germline V gene. V gave up 3 bases and J gave up 3 bases, with 14 bases separating them. CDR3 residues: CASSQEGGWDYGYTF. The DNA of the CDR3 is TGCGCCAGCAGCCAGGAGGGAGGTTGGGACTATGGCTACACCTTC.

V and J are TRBV6-5 and TRBJ1-1; 7 bases are shared with TRBD1. This CDR3 region has 12 residues. CDR1 and CDR2 from the germline V gene are MNHEY and SVGAGI. Trimming took 11 bases from V and 0 from J; bases not matched to a gene: 3. The CDR3 DNA reads as TGTGCCCGGGGACAGCTGAACACTGAAGCTTTCTTT. Translated, it gives CARGQLNTEAFF.

The genes are TRBV6-5 and TRBJ2-7, with 8 bases aligning to TRBD2. There are 15 residues in the CDR3. V shed 0 bases, J shed 1 base, and the junction held 2 bases outside the gene matches. The V gene's germline CDR1 is MNHEY and CDR2 SVGAGI. CDR3 in DNA: TGTGCCAGCAGTTACTCGACTAGCGCTTCCTACGAGCAGTACTTC. Residues: CASSYSTSASYEQYF.

The rearrangement uses TRBV5-1 and TRBJ2-1, with D perhaps matching TRBD2 (6 bases). Germline CDR1 reads SGHRS; CDR2 reads YFSETQ. Trimming took 3 bases from V and 1 from J, leaving 8 bases between them. This CDR3 contains 14 residues. CDR3 sequence reads: CASSSGVSYNEQFF. The CDR3 DNA is TGCGCCAGCAGCTCGGGGGTGTCCTACAATGAGCAGTTCTTC.

About this clone itself: This sample also contains other DNA sequences that code for the same CDR3. This chain uses TRBV10-3 with TRBJ2-1; the D gene is possibly TRBD1 (6 bases). Germline-derived CDR1 and CDR2 are ENHRY and SYGVKD. Deletions cut 2 bases from V and 0 bases from J, with 11 bases between. The CDR3 contains 16 residues. Here the CDR3 reads CAISEAGTSSYNEQFF. DNA for the CDR3: TGTGCCATCAGTGAGGCAGGGACAAGCTCCTACAATGAGCAGTTCTTC.

This chain uses TRBV5-4 with TRBJ2-3, with 12 bases fitting TRBD2. Germline trimming cut 4 bases from V and 2 bases from J; bases unmatched to any gene: 5. CDR1 and CDR2 (germline): SGHNT, YYREEE (reference sequence). The CDR3 loop spans 16 amino acids. CDR3 protein: CASSPSGRALTDTQYF. CDR3 DNA: TGTGCCAGCAGCCCTAGCGGGAGGGCCCTCACAGATACGCAGTATTTT.

V usage is TRBV6-5 and J usage is TRBJ1-2; 7 bases fit TRBD1. With V trimmed by 11 bases and J by 1 base, 7 bases remained unmatched. The CDR3 covers 13 residues. Germline lookup yields CDR1 MNHEY and CDR2 SVGAGI. The CDR3: CAARDSYNYGYTF. In DNA, the CDR3 is TGTGCCGCCAGGGACAGCTATAACTATGGCTACACCTTC.

The rearrangement joins TRBV6-5 to TRBJ2-1; weak D call: TRBD1 (6 bases). The V end lost 8 bases, the J end lost 7 bases, and 18 bases lay between the germline ends. This CDR3 has 14 amino acids. CDR1 and CDR2 (germline): MNHEY, SVGAGI. The CDR3 loop is CASLGRTVPNEQFF. CDR3 bases: TGTGCCAGCCTGGGGCGGACAGTTCCAAATGAGCAGTTCTTC.

The chain links TRBV29-1 to TRBJ2-1, with TRBD2 as a possible D gene (6 bases). The V gene's germline CDR1 is SQVTM and CDR2 ANQGSEA. CDR3 length: 11 amino acids. V lost 4 bases and J 9 bases, leaving 10 bases between the germline ends. CDR3 in amino acids: CSVGRAAEQFF. Written as DNA, the CDR3 is TGCAGCGTTGGGAGGGCCGCTGAGCAGTTCTTC.

This clone is a singleton in its sample. The chain joins TRBV5-1 to TRBJ1-3; D perhaps matches TRBD1 (5 bases). The CDR3 has 15 amino acids. Per the germline V gene, CDR1 is SGHRS and CDR2 is YFSETQ. V lost 0 bases to trimming and J lost 0 bases, with 7 bases between them. CDR3 bases: TGCGCCAGCAGCTTGGACAGGACCTCTGGAAACACCATATATTTT. Residues: CASSLDRTSGNTIYF.

This clone was found a few times. The J gene is TRBJ2-1, the V gene TRBV9, with a tentative D call TRBD1 (6 bases). The germline V gene encodes CDR1 SGDLS and CDR2 YYNGEE. V was clipped by 4 bases and J by 5 bases, with 13 bases between them. The CDR3 extends over 14 amino acids. CDR3 protein: CASSPHSGDNEQFF. The CDR3 coding sequence is TGTGCCAGCAGCCCCCACTCAGGGGACAATGAGCAGTTCTTC.

The rearrangement uses TRBV7-2 and TRBJ2-7, with TRBD2 matching over 8 bases. The CDR3 covers 16 residues. J lost 6 bases, V lost 2 bases, and 12 bases had no gene match. The germline V gene has CDR1 SGHTA and CDR2 FQGNSA. CDR3 in DNA: TGTGCCAGCAGCTTAAGCACCGGGACTAGTTTCCTCGAGCAGTACTTC. Translation gives CASSLSTGTSFLEQYF.

This clone was observed a few times. The CDR3 nucleotides read TGTGCCAGCAGCATATACCCGAGACAGGGTGCCCACGAGCAGTACTTC. Its protein product is CASSIYPRQGAHEQYF. This chain connects TRBV7-9 to TRBJ2-7; 7 bases agree with TRBD1. J gave up 5 bases and V 5 bases, and 15 bases lay outside the gene matches. Germline assignment: CDR1 SEHNR and CDR2 FQNEAQ (reference sequence). The CDR3 runs to 16 residues. The entire variable domain, with the rest obtained from reference TRBV7-9 and TRBJ2-7, is as follows: DTGVSQNPRHKITKRGQNVTFRCDPISEHNRLYWYRQTLGQGPEFLTYFQNEAQLEKSRLLSDRFSAERPKGSFSTLEIQRTEQGDSAMYLCASSIYPRQGAHEQYFGPGTRLTVT.

The CDR3: CASSLLAVSSYNEQFF. CDR3 sequence (DNA): TGTGCCAGCAGCTTATTAGCGGTCAGCTCCTACAATGAGCAGTTCTTC. This sequence joins TRBV5-5 and TRBJ2-1; a possible D gene is TRBD2 (6 bases). The CDR3 covers 16 residues. The germline V gene encodes CDR1 SGHKS and CDR2 YYEKEE (reference sequence). Trimming pared 2 bases from V and 0 bases from J, leaving 12 bases between.